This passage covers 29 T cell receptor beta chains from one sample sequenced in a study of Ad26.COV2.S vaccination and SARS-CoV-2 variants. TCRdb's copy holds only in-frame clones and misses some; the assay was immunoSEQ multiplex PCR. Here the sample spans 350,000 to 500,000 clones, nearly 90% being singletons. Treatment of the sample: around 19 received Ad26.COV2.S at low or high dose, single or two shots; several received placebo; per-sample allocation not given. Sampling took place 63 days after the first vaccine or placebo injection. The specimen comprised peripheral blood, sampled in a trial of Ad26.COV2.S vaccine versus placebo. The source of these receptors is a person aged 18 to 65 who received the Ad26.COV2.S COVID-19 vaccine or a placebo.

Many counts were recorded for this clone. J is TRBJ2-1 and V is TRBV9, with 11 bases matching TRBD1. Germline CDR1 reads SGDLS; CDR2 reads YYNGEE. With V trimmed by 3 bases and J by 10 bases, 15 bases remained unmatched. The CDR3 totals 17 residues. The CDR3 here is CASSGRGRTGGGGEQFF. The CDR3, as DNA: TGTGCCAGCAGCGGACGTGGACGGACAGGGGGCGGAGGAGAGCAGTTCTTC.

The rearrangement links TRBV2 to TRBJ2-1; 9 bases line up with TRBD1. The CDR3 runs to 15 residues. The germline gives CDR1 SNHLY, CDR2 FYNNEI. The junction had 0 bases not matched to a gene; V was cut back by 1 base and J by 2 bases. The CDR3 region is CASSEGTGAYNEQFF. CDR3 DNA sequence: TGTGCCAGCAGTGAAGGGACAGGGGCCTACAATGAGCAGTTCTTC.

CDR3 nucleotides: TGCGCCAGCAGAATGGCGGCGAACACCGGGGAGCTGTTTTTT. It specifies CASRMAANTGELFF. The V gene is TRBV5-1, the J gene TRBJ2-2; D is unresolved. This CDR3 spans 14 amino acids. Germline lookup yields CDR1 SGHRS and CDR2 YFSETQ. V was cut by 5 bases and J by 0 bases, with 8 bases left in between.

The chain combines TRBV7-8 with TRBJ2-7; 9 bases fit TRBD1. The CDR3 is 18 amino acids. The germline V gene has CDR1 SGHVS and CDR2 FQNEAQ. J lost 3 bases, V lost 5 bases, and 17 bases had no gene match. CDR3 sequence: CASSPTVDRGGWNYEQYF. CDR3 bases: TGTGCCAGCAGCCCCACCGTGGACAGGGGAGGTTGGAACTACGAGCAGTACTTC.

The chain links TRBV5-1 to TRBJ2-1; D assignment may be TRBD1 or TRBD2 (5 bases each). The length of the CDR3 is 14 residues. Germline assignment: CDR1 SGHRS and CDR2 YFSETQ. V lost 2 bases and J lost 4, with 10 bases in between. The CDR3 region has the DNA TGCGCCAGCAGCTTCGGGACGGCTTACAATGAGCAGTTCTTC. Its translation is CASSFGTAYNEQFF.

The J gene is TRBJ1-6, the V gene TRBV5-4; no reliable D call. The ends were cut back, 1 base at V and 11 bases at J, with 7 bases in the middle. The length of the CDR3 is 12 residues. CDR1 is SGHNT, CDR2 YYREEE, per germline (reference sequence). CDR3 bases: TGTGCCAGCAGCTTGCCTGGGGCACCCCTCCACTTT. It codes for CASSLPGAPLHF.

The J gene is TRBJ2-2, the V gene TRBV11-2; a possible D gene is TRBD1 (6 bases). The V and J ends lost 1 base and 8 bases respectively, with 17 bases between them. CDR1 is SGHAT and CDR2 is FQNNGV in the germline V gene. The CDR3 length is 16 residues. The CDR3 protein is CASSLGQGLLRGELFF. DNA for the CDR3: TGTGCCAGCAGCTTAGGGCAGGGGCTCCTTCGGGGGGAGCTGTTTTTT.

The CDR3 bases are TGCGCCAGCAGCCAAGAACGTCTAGCGGGGGGAAGGAATGAGCAGTTCTTC. As protein: CASSQERLAGGRNEQFF. The chain links TRBV4-1 to TRBJ2-1; 11 bases align to TRBD2. V lost 0 bases, J lost 7 bases, and 8 bases stayed unmatched. This CDR3 contains 17 residues. Germline V CDR1 and CDR2: MGHRA, YSYEKL.

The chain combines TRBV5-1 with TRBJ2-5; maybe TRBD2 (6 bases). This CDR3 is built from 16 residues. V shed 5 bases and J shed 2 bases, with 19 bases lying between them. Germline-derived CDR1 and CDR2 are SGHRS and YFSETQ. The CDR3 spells CASSVEGRPEQETQYF. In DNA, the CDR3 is TGCGCCAGCAGTGTGGAGGGGAGGCCCGAACAAGAGACCCAGTACTTC.

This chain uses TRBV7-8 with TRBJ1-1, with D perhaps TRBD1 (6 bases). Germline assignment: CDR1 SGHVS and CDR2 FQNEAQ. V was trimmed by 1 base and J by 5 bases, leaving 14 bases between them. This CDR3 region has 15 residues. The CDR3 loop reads CASSLDEGGLTEAFF. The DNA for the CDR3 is TGTGCCAGCAGCTTAGACGAGGGGGGCCTGACTGAAGCTTTCTTT.

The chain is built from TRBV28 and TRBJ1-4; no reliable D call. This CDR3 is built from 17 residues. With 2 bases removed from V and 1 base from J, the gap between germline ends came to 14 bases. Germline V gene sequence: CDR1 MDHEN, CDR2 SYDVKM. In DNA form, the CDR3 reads TGTGCCAGCAGTTTACTGCCACTGTGGGGAACTAATGAAAAACTGTTTTTT. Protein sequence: CASSLLPLWGTNEKLFF.

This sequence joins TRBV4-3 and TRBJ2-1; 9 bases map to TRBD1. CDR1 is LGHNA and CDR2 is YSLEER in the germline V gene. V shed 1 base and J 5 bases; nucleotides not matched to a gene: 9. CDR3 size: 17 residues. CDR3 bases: TGCGCCAGCAGCCAAGTCCTGACAGGGGGGACAAACAATGAGCAGTTCTTC. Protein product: CASSQVLTGGTNNEQFF.

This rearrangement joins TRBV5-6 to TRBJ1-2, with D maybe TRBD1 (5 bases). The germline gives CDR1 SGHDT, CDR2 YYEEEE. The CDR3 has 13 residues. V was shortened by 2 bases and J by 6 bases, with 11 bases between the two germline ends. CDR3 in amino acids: CASSFGDHDGYTF. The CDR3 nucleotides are TGTGCCAGCAGCTTCGGGGACCACGATGGCTACACCTTC.

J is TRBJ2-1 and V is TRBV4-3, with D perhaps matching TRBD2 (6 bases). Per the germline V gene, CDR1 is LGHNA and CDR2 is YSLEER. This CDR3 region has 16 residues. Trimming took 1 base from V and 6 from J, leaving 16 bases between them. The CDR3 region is CASSQGRVFEGNEQFF. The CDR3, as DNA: TGCGCCAGCAGCCAAGGGAGGGTTTTTGAAGGCAATGAGCAGTTCTTC.

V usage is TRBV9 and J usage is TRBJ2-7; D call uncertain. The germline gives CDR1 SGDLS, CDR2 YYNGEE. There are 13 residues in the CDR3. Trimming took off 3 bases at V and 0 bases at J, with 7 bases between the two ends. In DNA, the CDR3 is TGTGCCAGCAGCGCCCATGACTCCTACGAGCAGTACTTC. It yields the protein CASSAHDSYEQYF. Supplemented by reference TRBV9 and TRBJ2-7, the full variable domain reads DSGVTQTPKHLITATGQRVTLRCSPRSGDLSVYWYQQSLDQGLQFLIQYYNGEERAKGNILERFSAQQFPDLHSELNLSSLELGDSALYFCASSAHDSYEQYFGPGTRLTVT.

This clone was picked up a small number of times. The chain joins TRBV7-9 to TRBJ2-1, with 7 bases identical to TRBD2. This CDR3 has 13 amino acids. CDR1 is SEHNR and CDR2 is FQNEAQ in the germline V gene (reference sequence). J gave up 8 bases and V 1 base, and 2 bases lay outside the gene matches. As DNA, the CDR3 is TGTGCCAGCAGCTTAGTGGGGGGGTATGAGCAGTTCTTC. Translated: CASSLVGGYEQFF.

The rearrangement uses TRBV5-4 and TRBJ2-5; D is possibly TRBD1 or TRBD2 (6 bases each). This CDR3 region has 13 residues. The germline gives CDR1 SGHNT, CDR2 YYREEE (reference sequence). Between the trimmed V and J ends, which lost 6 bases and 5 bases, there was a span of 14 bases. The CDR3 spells CASNEGGGETQYF. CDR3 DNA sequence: TGTGCCAGCAACGAGGGGGGCGGGGAGACCCAGTACTTC.

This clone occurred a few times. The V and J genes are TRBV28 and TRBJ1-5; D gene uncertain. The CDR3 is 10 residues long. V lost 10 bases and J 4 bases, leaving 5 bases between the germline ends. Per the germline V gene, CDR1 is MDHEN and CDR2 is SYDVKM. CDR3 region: CATDNQPQHF. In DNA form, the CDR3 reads TGTGCCACCGATAATCAGCCCCAGCATTTT.

The CDR3 DNA reads as TGTGCCAGCAGCTATAATGCGGATACGCAGTATTTT. Protein: CASSYNADTQYF. This chain connects TRBV7-2 to TRBJ2-3; D uncertain. The length of the CDR3 is 12 residues. The V gene lost 4 bases and the J gene lost 6 bases, with 8 bases spanning the gap. CDR1 and CDR2 from the germline V gene are SGHTA and FQGNSA.

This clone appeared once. The CDR3 sequence: CASSLISGQTGYGYTF. CDR3 nucleotides: TGTGCCAGCAGCTTGATTTCCGGACAGACGGGCTATGGCTACACCTTC. This chain uses TRBV5-6 with TRBJ1-2; perhaps TRBD1 as D (6 bases). Per the germline V gene, CDR1 is SGHDT and CDR2 is YYEEEE. The CDR3 is 16 amino acids. Trimming removed 1 base from V and 4 bases from J, with 17 bases in between. The full variable domain, rest sourced from reference TRBV5-6 and TRBJ1-2, is DAGVTQSPTHLIKTRGQQVTLRCSPKSGHDTVSWYQQALGQGPQFIFQYYEEEERQRGNFPDRFSGHQFPNYSSELNVNALLLGDSALYLCASSLISGQTGYGYTFGSGTRLTVV.

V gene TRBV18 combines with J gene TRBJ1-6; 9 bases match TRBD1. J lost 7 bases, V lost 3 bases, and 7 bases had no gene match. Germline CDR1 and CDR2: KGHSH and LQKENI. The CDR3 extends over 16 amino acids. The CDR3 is CASSPAPGTGNSPLHF. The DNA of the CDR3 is TGTGCCAGCTCACCCGCGCCCGGGACAGGGAATTCACCCCTCCACTTT.

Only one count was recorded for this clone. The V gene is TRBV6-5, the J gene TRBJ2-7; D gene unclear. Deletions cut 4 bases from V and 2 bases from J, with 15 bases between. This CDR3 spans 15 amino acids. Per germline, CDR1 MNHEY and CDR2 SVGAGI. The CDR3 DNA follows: TGTGCCAGCAGTTTCCAGGTGGGGTCCCCCTACGAGCAGTACGTC. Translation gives CASSFQVGSPYEQYV.

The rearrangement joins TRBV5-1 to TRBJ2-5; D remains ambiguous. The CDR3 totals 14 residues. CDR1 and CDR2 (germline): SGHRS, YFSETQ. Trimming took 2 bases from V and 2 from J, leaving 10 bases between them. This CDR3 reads CASSFMQLQETQYF. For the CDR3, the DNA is TGCGCCAGCAGCTTTATGCAGCTTCAAGAGACCCAGTACTTC.

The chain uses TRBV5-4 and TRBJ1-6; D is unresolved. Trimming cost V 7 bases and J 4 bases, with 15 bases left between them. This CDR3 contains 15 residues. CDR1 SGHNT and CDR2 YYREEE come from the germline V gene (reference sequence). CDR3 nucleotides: TGTGCCAGCTCCCCGGAAATGGGGTATAATTCACCCCTCCACTTT. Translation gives CASSPEMGYNSPLHF.

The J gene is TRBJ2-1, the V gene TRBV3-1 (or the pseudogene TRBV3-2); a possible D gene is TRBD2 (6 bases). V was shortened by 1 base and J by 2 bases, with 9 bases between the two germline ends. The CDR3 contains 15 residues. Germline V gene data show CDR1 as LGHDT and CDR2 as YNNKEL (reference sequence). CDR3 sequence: CASSQGRVAYNEQFF. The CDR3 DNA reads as TGTGCCAGCAGCCAAGGGAGGGTGGCCTACAATGAGCAGTTCTTC.

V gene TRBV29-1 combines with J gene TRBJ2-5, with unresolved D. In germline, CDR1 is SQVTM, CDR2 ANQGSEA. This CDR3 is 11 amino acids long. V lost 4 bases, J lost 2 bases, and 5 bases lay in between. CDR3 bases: TGCAGCGTTGTAGAACAAGAGACCCAGTACTTC. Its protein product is CSVVEQETQYF.

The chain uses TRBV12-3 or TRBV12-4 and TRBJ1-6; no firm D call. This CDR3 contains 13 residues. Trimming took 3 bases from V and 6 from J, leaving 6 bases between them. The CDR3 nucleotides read TGTGCCAGCAGTTTCGGCCCTAATTCACCCCTCCACTTT. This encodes CASSFGPNSPLHF.

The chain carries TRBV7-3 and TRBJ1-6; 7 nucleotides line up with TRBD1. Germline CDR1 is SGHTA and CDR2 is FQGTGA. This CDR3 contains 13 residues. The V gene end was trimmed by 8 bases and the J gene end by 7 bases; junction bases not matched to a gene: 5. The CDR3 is CASGQGVNSPLHF. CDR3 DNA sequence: TGTGCCAGCGGGCAGGGGGTAAATTCACCCCTCCACTTT.

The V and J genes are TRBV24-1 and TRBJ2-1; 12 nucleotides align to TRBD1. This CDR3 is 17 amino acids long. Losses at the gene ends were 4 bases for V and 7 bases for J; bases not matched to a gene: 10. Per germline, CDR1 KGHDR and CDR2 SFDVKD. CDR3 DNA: TGTGCCACCAGTGACACTTACAGGGACAGGGGGCATAATGAGCAGTTCTTC. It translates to CATSDTYRDRGHNEQFF.